The 20 T cell receptor beta chains below come from one sample, sequenced in a study of blood T cell repertoires in COVID-19. TCRdb's table, derived via immunoSEQ multiplex PCR, lists solely in-frame clones and lacks some. The sample holds 370,000 or so clones, about 87% seen once. Material for sequencing was PBMCs or T cells enriched from blood (not recorded which). These receptors all come from a man aged 25-45 years who had recovered from COVID-19.

The chain has TRBV14 and TRBJ1-5, with D possibly being TRBD1 (6 bases). CDR1 is SGHDN and CDR2 is FVKESK in the germline V gene. CDR3 size: 12 residues. V lost 3 bases and J 7 bases, leaving 7 bases between the germline ends. CDR3 DNA: TGTGCCAGCAGCCAGGGGGCCCAGCCCCAGCATTTT. Translated: CASSQGAQPQHF.

The chain carries TRBV4-2 and TRBJ2-5; 7 nucleotides line up with TRBD1. CDR1 is LGHNA, CDR2 YNFKEQ, per germline. This CDR3 is 18 amino acids long. Germline trimming cut 4 bases from V and 4 bases from J; bases unmatched to any gene: 18. The CDR3 nucleotides are TGTGCCAGCAGCCCAACATCGGGACAGCGAGGGGTTAGAGAGACCCAGTACTTC. Translation gives CASSPTSGQRGVRETQYF.

In its sample, this clone was seen once. This CDR3 is also generated by other DNA sequences in the sample. The V gene is TRBV4-3, the J gene TRBJ1-1, with D possibly being TRBD1 (5 bases). Germline-derived CDR1 and CDR2 are LGHNA and YSLEER. This CDR3 spans 14 amino acids. V dropped 0 bases and J dropped 4 bases, with 9 bases sitting between them. CDR3 protein: CASSQDRGGTEAFF. CDR3 in DNA: TGCGCCAGCAGCCAAGATAGGGGAGGCACTGAAGCTTTCTTT.

This rearrangement joins TRBV6-6 to TRBJ1-4; D perhaps matches TRBD1 (5 bases). V lost 6 bases to trimming and J lost 2 bases, with 16 bases between them. CDR1 is MNHNY and CDR2 is SVGAGI in the germline V gene (reference sequence). This CDR3 is built from 16 residues. The DNA of the CDR3 is TGTGCCAGCAGCTTCGGGGCCGGGGGGACTAATGAAAAACTGTTTTTT. Translating gives CASSFGAGGTNEKLFF.

V is TRBV5-6 and J is TRBJ1-2; tentatively, D is TRBD1 (5 bases). The CDR3 runs 12 residues. Trimming removed 2 bases at V and 5 bases at J, with 7 bases between. Germline V gene sequence: CDR1 SGHDT, CDR2 YYEEEE. CDR3 bases: TGTGCCAGCAGCTTACGGGGGTATGGCTACACCTTC. Translated, it gives CASSLRGYGYTF. The full variable domain, its missing parts supplied by reference TRBV5-6 and TRBJ1-2, is DAGVTQSPTHLIKTRGQQVTLRCSPKSGHDTVSWYQQALGQGPQFIFQYYEEEERQRGNFPDRFSGHQFPNYSSELNVNALLLGDSALYLCASSLRGYGYTFGSGTRLTVV.

The chain has TRBV11-2 and TRBJ2-2; D remains ambiguous. V lost 1 base, J lost 0 bases, and 9 bases lay in between. Germline V gives CDR1 SGHAT, CDR2 FQNNGV. This CDR3 is 16 amino acids long. The CDR3, as DNA: TGTGCCAGCAGCTTAGGTACAGTCTCGAACACCGGGGAGCTGTTTTTT. Translating gives CASSLGTVSNTGELFF.

This chain joins TRBV19 and TRBJ1-1, with 12 bases matching TRBD1. Germline CDR1 and CDR2: LNHDA and SQIVND (reference sequence). The CDR3 sequence is 16 residues long. V gave up 4 bases and J gave up 4 bases; unmatched junction bases: 7. The CDR3 coding sequence is TGTGCCAGTAGTAGCGGGACAGGGGGCGCGGGCACTGAAGCTTTCTTT. It specifies CASSSGTGGAGTEAFF.

The chain has TRBV7-2 and TRBJ1-1; D perhaps matches TRBD1 (6 bases). Germline CDR1 reads SGHTA; CDR2 reads FQGNSA. Deletions cut 2 bases from V and 0 bases from J, with 13 bases between. This CDR3 is built from 16 residues. CDR3 loop: CASSLLTGRVNTEAFF. CDR3 coding DNA: TGTGCCAGCAGCTTATTGACAGGCAGGGTGAACACTGAAGCTTTCTTT.

J is TRBJ2-3 and V is TRBV27, with D perhaps matching TRBD2 (7 bases). The CDR3 is made up of 15 amino acids. V lost 9 bases, J lost 0 bases, and 16 bases lay in between. Germline V gene data show CDR1 as MNHEY and CDR2 as SMNVEV (reference sequence). The CDR3 DNA reads TGTGCCAGTCGGGGGGCGGGGGTAAGCACAGATACGCAGTATTTT. Encoded protein: CASRGAGVSTDTQYF.

The CDR3 protein is CASSSGQGWNNEQFF. The DNA of the CDR3 is TGTGCCAGCAGCTCCGGACAGGGTTGGAACAATGAGCAGTTCTTC. The chain uses TRBV2 and TRBJ2-1; TRBD1 matches at 8 bases. The CDR3 sequence is 15 residues long. Looked up from germline, CDR1 is SNHLY and CDR2 is FYNNEI. V was pared by 6 bases and J by 5 bases, with 9 bases of the junction left unmatched. The variable domain in full, completed from reference TRBV2 and TRBJ2-1, reads EPEVTQTPSHQVTQMGQEVILRCVPISNHLYFYWYRQILGQKVEFLVSFYNNEISEKSEIFDDQFSVERPDGSNFTLKIRSTKLEDSAMYFCASSSGQGWNNEQFFGPGTRLTVL.

V is TRBV27 and J is TRBJ2-7, with a possible D match to TRBD2 (5 bases). Trimming pared 6 bases from V and 5 bases from J, leaving 17 bases between. Germline V gives CDR1 MNHEY, CDR2 SMNVEV (reference sequence). The CDR3 is 14 amino acids. Here the CDR3 DNA reads TGTGCCAGCAGAGGATGGGGAGCGGAGGACGAGCAGTACTTC. Residues: CASRGWGAEDEQYF.

This chain joins TRBV5-1 and TRBJ2-7, with a weak D call TRBD1 (6 bases). CDR3 length equals 14 residues. Germline V gives CDR1 SGHRS, CDR2 YFSETQ. V shed 2 bases and J shed 4 bases, with 13 bases lying between them. The CDR3 DNA reads TGCGCCAGCAGCTTTGCAGGGGCCTTGTACGAGCAGTACTTC. This gives the protein CASSFAGALYEQYF.

The chain recombines TRBV11-2 with TRBJ2-5; the match to TRBD2 covers 8 bases. From germline, CDR1 is SGHAT and CDR2 FQNNGV. The CDR3 totals 16 residues. J lost 2 bases, V lost 7 bases, and 12 bases had no gene match. The CDR3 bases are TGTGCCAGCAACCAAGGGCGCGGGGGGAAACAAGAGACCCAGTACTTC. Its protein product is CASNQGRGGKQETQYF.

This sequence joins TRBV5-5 and TRBJ1-6, with 10 bases lining up with TRBD1. This CDR3 is built from 17 residues. The ends lost 0 bases at V and 6 bases at J; junction bases unmatched: 6. Germline V gives CDR1 SGHKS, CDR2 YYEKEE (reference sequence). The CDR3 is CASSLAGGQGVNSPLHF. DNA of the CDR3: TGTGCCAGCAGCTTGGCGGGAGGACAGGGGGTTAATTCACCCCTCCACTTT.

This clone was counted a single time. V usage is TRBV19 and J usage is TRBJ1-5; TRBD1 agrees at 11 bases. J was trimmed by 3 bases and V by 6 bases; bases with no gene match: 7. CDR1 LNHDA and CDR2 SQIVND come from the germline V gene (reference sequence). The CDR3 runs 16 residues. The CDR3 nucleotides read TGTGCCAGTAGCAAACACGGACAGGGGGCCAATCAGCCCCAGCATTTT. Its protein is CASSKHGQGANQPQHF.

The chain combines TRBV6-5 with TRBJ2-7; 7 nucleotides align to TRBD1. Looked up from germline, CDR1 is MNHEY and CDR2 is SVGAGI. This CDR3 region has 14 residues. V gave up 5 bases and J gave up 4 bases; unmatched junction bases: 8. DNA for the CDR3: TGTGCCAGCAGTACGACAGGGCTTTTATACGAGCAGTACTTC. As protein: CASSTTGLLYEQYF.

The chain carries TRBV5-1 and TRBJ1-4; 8 nucleotides align to TRBD1. The CDR3 totals 16 residues. Trimming removed 1 base from V and 2 bases from J; junction bases left unmatched: 4. Germline V gene data show CDR1 as SGHRS and CDR2 as YFSETQ. The CDR3 region is CASSLLRGPTNEKLFF. The CDR3 DNA sequence: TGCGCCAGCAGCTTGCTCAGGGGGCCCACTAATGAAAAACTGTTTTTT.

CDR3 protein: CAWSATGGQPPNYGYTF. The CDR3 DNA sequence: TGTGCCTGGAGTGCGACAGGGGGCCAACCACCAAACTATGGCTACACCTTC. This chain joins TRBV30 and TRBJ1-2, with TRBD1 identical over 10 bases. V lost 1 base, J lost 2 bases, and 10 bases stayed unmatched. Germline V gene data show CDR1 as GTSNPN and CDR2 as SVGIG (reference sequence). The CDR3 covers 17 residues.

The chain is built from TRBV15 and TRBJ1-5; tentative D call: TRBD1 (6 bases). This CDR3 is built from 14 residues. V was cut by 4 bases and J by 7 bases, with 14 bases left in between. Looked up from germline, CDR1 is LNHNV and CDR2 is YYDKDF (reference sequence). This CDR3 is CATSKAGATQPQHF. The CDR3 nucleotides are TGTGCCACCAGCAAAGCGGGGGCGACACAGCCCCAGCATTTT.

The gene calls are TRBV7-2 and TRBJ2-1, with a weak D call TRBD1 (6 bases). The germline V gene has CDR1 SGHTA and CDR2 FQGNSA. V was cut by 3 bases and J by 7 bases, with 19 bases left in between. This CDR3 spans 16 amino acids. The CDR3, as DNA: TGTGCCAGCAGCTTGAGACAACTTGGGACACAAAATGAGCAGTTCTTC. Amino acids: CASSLRQLGTQNEQFF.